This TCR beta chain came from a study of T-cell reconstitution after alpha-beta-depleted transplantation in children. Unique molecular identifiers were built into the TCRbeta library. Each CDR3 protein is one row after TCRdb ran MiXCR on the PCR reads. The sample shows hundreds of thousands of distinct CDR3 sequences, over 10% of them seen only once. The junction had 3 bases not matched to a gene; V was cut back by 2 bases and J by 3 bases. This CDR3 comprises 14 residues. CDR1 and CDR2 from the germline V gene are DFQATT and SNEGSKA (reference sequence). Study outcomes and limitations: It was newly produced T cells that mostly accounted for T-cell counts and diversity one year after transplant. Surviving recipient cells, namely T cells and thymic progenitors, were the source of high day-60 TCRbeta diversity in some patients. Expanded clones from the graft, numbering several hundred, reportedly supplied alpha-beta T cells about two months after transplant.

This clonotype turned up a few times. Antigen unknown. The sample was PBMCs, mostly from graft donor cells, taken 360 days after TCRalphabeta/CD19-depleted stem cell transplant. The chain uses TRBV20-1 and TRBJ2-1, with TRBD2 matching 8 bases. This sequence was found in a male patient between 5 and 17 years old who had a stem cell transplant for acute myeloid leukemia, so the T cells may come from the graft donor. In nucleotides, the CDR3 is TGCAGTGCTAGACGGACTAGCAGCTACAATGAGCAGTTCTTC. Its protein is CSARRTSSYNEQFF.